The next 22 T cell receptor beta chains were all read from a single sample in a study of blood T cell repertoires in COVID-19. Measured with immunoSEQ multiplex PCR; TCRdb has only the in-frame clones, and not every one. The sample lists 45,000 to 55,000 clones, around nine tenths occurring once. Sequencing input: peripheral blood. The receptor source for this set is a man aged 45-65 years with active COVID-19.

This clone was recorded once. CDR3 sequence (DNA): TGTGCCAGCACCCGGACTCGCTACGAGCAGTACTTC. Protein product: CASTRTRYEQYF. The rearrangement joins TRBV3-1 (or the pseudogene TRBV3-2) to TRBJ2-7; possible D gene TRBD2, 5 bases. The CDR3 has 12 amino acids. Germline-derived CDR1 and CDR2 are LGHDT and YNNKEL (reference sequence). The germline V and J ends were trimmed by 7 bases and 3 bases, with 10 bases remaining between them.

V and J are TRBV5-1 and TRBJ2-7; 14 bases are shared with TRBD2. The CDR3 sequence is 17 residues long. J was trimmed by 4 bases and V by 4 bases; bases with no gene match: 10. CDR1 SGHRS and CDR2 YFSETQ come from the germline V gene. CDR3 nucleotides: TGCGCCAGCAGCGGTGGGACTAGCGGGGGAACGGTGTACGAGCAGTACTTC. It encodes CASSGGTSGGTVYEQYF.

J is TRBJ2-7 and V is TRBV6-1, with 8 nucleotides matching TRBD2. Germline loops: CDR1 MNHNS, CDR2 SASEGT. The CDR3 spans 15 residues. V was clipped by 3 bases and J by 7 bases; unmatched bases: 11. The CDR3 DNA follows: TGTGCCAGCAGTGACCCGGGGGGGACCTCCTGGGAGCAGTACTTC. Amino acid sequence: CASSDPGGTSWEQYF.

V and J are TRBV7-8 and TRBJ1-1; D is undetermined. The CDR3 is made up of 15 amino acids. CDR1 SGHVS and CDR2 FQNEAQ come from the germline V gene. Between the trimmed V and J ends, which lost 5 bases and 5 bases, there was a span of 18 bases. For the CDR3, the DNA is TGTGCCAGCAGCCTAAGGCGTGAGGGTAGGACTGAAGCTTTCTTT. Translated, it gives CASSLRREGRTEAFF.

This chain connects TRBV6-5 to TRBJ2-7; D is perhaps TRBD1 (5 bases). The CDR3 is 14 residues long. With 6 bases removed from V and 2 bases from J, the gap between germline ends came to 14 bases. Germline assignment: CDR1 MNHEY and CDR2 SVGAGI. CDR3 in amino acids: CASRAQGPPYEQYF. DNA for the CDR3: TGTGCCAGCAGAGCCCAGGGTCCCCCCTACGAGCAGTACTTC.

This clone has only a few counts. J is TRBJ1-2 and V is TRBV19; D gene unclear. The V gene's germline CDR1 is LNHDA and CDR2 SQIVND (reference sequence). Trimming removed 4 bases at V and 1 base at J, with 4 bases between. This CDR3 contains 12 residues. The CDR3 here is CASSTFNYGYTF. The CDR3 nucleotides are TGTGCCAGTAGTACCTTTAACTATGGCTACACCTTC.

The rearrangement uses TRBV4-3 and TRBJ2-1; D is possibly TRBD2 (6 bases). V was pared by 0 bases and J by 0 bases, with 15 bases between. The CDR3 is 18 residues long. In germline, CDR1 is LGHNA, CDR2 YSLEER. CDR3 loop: CASSQDFGTDSSYNEQFF. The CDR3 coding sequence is TGCGCCAGCAGCCAAGATTTTGGGACTGATAGCTCCTACAATGAGCAGTTCTTC.

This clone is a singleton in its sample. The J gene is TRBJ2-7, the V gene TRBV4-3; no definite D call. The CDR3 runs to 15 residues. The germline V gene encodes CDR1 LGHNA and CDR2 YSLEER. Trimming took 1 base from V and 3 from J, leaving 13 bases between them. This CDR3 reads CASSQARSQNYEQYF. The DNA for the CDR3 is TGCGCCAGCAGCCAAGCCCGGAGTCAAAACTACGAGCAGTACTTC.

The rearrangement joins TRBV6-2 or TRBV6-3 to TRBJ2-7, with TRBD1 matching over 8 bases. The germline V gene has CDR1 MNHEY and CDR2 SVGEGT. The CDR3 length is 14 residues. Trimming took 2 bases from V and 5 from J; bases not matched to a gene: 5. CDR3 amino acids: CASSYRQGAHEQYF. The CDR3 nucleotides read TGTGCCAGCAGTTACAGGCAGGGGGCTCACGAGCAGTACTTC.

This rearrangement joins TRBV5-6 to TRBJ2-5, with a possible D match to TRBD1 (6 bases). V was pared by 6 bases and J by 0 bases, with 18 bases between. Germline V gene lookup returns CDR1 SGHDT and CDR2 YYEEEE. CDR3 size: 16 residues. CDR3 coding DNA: TGTGCCAGCACCATCTACGGGGACAAAGACCAAGAGACCCAGTACTTC. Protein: CASTIYGDKDQETQYF.

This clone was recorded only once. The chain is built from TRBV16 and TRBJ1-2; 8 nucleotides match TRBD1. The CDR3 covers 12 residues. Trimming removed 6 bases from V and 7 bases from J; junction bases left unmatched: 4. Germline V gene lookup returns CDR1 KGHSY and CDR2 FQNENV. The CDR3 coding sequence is TGTGCCAGCAGGGACAGGGTTGGTGGCTACACCTTC. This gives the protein CASRDRVGGYTF.

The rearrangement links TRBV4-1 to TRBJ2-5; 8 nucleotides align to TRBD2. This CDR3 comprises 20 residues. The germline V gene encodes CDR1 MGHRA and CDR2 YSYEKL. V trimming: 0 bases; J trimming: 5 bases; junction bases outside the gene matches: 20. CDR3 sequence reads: CASSQETPPPGGPLFETQYF. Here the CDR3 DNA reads TGCGCCAGCAGCCAAGAGACGCCTCCCCCGGGGGGGCCTTTGTTTGAGACCCAGTACTTC.

The CDR3 DNA follows: TGTGCCAGCAGCTTCCCCGCGGGGCGGCGAACCTACGAGCAGTACTTC. As protein: CASSFPAGRRTYEQYF. V is TRBV7-2 and J is TRBJ2-7; D possibly corresponds to TRBD2 (6 bases). CDR3 length: 16 amino acids. V lost 3 bases and J 2 bases, leaving 17 bases between the germline ends. Per germline, CDR1 SGHTA and CDR2 FQGNSA.

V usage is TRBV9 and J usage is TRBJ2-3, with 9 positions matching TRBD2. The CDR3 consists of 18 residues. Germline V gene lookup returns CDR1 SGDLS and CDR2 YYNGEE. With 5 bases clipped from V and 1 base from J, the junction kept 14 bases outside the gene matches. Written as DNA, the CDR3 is TGTGCCAGCAGTGGGGCCCTAGCGGGGCCCCGAGGCACAGATACGCAGTATTTT. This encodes CASSGALAGPRGTDTQYF.

The CDR3 bases are TGTGCCTGGGGGAGGGTCGAAGCTTTCTTT. Translated: CAWGRVEAFF. V and J are TRBV30 and TRBJ1-1; the D is unclear. The germline V gene encodes CDR1 GTSNPN and CDR2 SVGIG (reference sequence). Trimming took 5 bases from V and 8 from J, leaving 9 bases between them. This CDR3 has 10 amino acids.

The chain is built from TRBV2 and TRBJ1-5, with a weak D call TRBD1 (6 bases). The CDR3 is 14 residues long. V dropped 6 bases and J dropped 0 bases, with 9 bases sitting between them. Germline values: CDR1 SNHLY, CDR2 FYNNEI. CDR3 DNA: TGTGCCAGCAGGGACAGCTATAGCAATCAGCCCCAGCATTTT. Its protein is CASRDSYSNQPQHF.

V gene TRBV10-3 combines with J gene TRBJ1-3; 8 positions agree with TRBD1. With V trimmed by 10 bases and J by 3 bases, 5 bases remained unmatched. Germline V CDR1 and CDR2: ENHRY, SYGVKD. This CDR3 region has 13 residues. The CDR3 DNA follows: TGTGCCAATGGACAGGGAGGTGGAAACACCATATATTTT. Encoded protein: CANGQGGGNTIYF.

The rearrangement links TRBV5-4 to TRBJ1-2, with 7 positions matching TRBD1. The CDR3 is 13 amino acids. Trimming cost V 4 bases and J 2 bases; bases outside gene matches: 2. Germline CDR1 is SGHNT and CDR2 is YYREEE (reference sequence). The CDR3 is CASSPDRNYGYTF. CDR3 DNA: TGTGCCAGCAGCCCGGACAGGAACTATGGCTACACCTTC.

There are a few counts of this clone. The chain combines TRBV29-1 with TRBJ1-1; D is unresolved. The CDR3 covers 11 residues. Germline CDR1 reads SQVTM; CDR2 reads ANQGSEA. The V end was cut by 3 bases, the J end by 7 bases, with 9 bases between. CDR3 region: CSVDAKIEAFF. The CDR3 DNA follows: TGCAGCGTTGACGCGAAAATTGAAGCTTTCTTT.

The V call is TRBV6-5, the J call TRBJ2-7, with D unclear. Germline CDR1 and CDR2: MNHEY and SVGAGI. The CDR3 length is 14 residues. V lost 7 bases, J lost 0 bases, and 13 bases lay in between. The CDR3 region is CASIIQVYSYEQYF. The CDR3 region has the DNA TGTGCCAGCATTATTCAGGTCTACTCCTACGAGCAGTACTTC.

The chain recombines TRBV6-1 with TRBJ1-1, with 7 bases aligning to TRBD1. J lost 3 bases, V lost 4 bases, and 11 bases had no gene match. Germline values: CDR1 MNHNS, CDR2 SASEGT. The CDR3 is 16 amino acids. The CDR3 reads CASSGRDRRGDTEAFF. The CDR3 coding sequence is TGTGCCAGCAGTGGCCGGGACCGCAGGGGGGACACTGAAGCTTTCTTT.

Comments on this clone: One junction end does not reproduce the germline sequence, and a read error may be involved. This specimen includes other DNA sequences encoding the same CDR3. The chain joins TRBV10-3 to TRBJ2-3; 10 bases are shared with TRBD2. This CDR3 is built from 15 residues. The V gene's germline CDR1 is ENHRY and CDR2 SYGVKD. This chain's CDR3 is CAISKLAGLTDTQYF. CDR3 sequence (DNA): TGCGCCATCAGTAAACTAGCGGGACTAACAGATACGCAGTATTTT.